The 18 T cell receptor beta chains below come from one sample, sequenced in a study of patients and donors after allogeneic stem cell transplantation. TCRdb reprocessed the RT-PCR reads with MiXCR, giving one entry per CDR3 protein. The table shows 900,000 to 1,000,000 distinct CDR3 sequences, with roughly 17% occurring only once. Sample: blood, either unsorted or a sorted T cell fraction (not recorded which). Receptors were obtained from a human donor who was either an allogeneic HSCT recipient or a stem cell or donor lymphocyte infusion donor (not recorded which). It is not recorded whose cells these are; they may come from a transplant donor.

This clonotype turned up a few times. This rearrangement joins TRBV12-3 or TRBV12-4 to TRBJ2-5; tentatively, D is TRBD2 (5 bases). The V end lost 5 bases, the J end lost 3 bases, and 22 bases lay between the germline ends. The CDR3 is 17 residues long. The CDR3 protein is CASSRQAPRGTKETQYF. The CDR3 DNA reads TGTGCCAGCAGTCGCCAGGCCCCCCGGGGAACAAAAGAGACCCAGTACTTC.

In its sample, this clonotype was seen a few times. The CDR3, as DNA: TGTGCCAGCAGCCAAGACTGGCAGGGGGCATCCGGGGCGGATACGCAGTATTTT. This codes for CASSQDWQGASGADTQYF. The chain couples TRBV4-2 to TRBJ2-3, with 8 bases lining up with TRBD1. The V gene end was trimmed by 0 bases and the J gene end by 6 bases; junction bases not matched to a gene: 14. Per germline, CDR1 LGHNA and CDR2 YNFKEQ. The CDR3 contains 18 residues.

This clonotype was detected only a few times. The V gene is TRBV20-1, the J gene TRBJ2-3; TRBD2 matches 10 bases. The J segment lost 3 bases and the V segment lost 2 bases, leaving 5 bases of the junction unmatched. The germline V gene encodes CDR1 DFQATT and CDR2 SNEGSKA (reference sequence). This CDR3 has 15 amino acids. CDR3 coding DNA: TGCAGTGCTAGAATCTCTAGCGGGAGAACAGATACGCAGTATTTT. Protein product: CSARISSGRTDTQYF.

The V and J genes are TRBV5-1 and TRBJ1-2, with D perhaps matching TRBD1 (5 bases). Germline V gives CDR1 SGHRS, CDR2 YFSETQ. Trimming left V 4 bases short and J 8 bases short, with 15 bases between. The length of the CDR3 is 13 residues. The CDR3 is CASSPVGARGYTF. DNA for the CDR3: TGCGCCAGCAGCCCTGTCGGGGCAAGGGGCTACACCTTC.

This clonotype was picked up a small number of times. CDR3 nucleotide sequence: TGTGCCAGCAGTCTCCTGACTAAGGGCACCGGGGAGCTGTTTTTT. Its protein is CASSLLTKGTGELFF. The chain links TRBV12-3 or TRBV12-4 to TRBJ2-2; D might be TRBD2 (5 bases). This CDR3 region has 15 residues. Trimming stripped 5 bases from V and 4 bases from J, with 14 bases between.

J is TRBJ2-3 and V is TRBV3-1, with 8 bases that match TRBD2. The CDR3 is 15 amino acids. V trimming: 4 bases; J trimming: 2 bases; junction bases outside the gene matches: 5. The germline V gene has CDR1 LGHDT and CDR2 YNNKEL (reference sequence). The CDR3 here is CASSRALAATDTQYF. The DNA of the CDR3 is TGTGCCAGCAGCCGAGCACTAGCGGCCACAGATACGCAGTATTTT.

This chain joins TRBV4-3 and TRBJ2-1, with a weak D call TRBD2 (5 bases). The CDR3 extends over 13 amino acids. V was shortened by 3 bases and J by 7 bases, with 10 bases between the two germline ends. From germline, CDR1 is LGHNA and CDR2 YSLEER. The CDR3 bases are TGCGCCAGCAGCCAGAGGGAGCTGAATGAGCAGTTCTTC. Protein sequence: CASSQRELNEQFF.

J is TRBJ2-3 and V is TRBV18, with D hard to call. This CDR3 region has 16 residues. The V gene lost 3 bases and the J gene lost 8 bases, with 21 bases spanning the gap. Germline lookup yields CDR1 KGHSH and CDR2 LQKENI. The CDR3 nucleotides read TGTGCCAGCTCACCCCCAACCCGGGCTAGTCAAGTTACGCAGTATTTT. This sequence encodes CASSPPTRASQVTQYF.

A few counts support this clonotype. The chain joins TRBV29-1 to TRBJ2-5; tentatively, D is TRBD1 (6 bases). Germline-derived CDR1 and CDR2 are SQVTM and ANQGSEA. The CDR3 extends over 14 amino acids. The V end lost 4 bases, the J end lost 1 base, and 13 bases lay between the germline ends. The CDR3 region is CSVVQDSIQETQYF. CDR3 nucleotides: TGCAGCGTTGTTCAGGACAGCATCCAAGAGACCCAGTACTTC. The full variable domain, rest sourced from reference TRBV29-1 and TRBJ2-5, is SAVISQKPSRDICQRGTSLTIQCQVDSQVTMMFWYRQQPGQSLTLIATANQGSEATYESGFVIDKFPISRPNLTFSTLTVSNMSPEDSSIYLCSVVQDSIQETQYFGPGTRLLVL.

The chain links TRBV3-1 to TRBJ2-6; 10 positions match TRBD2. The CDR3 contains 19 residues. The germline V gene has CDR1 LGHDT and CDR2 YNNKEL (reference sequence). V was pared by 0 bases and J by 4 bases, with 9 bases of the junction left unmatched. The CDR3 coding sequence is TGTGCCAGCAGCCAAGAGGGGCTAGCGGGAGCCACAGGGGCCAACGTCCTGACTTTC. Protein sequence: CASSQEGLAGATGANVLTF.

V is TRBV7-3 and J is TRBJ2-7; the D gene is possibly TRBD2 (5 bases). CDR3 length: 15 amino acids. Trimming took 1 base from V and 5 from J, leaving 15 bases between them. Germline-derived CDR1 and CDR2 are SGHTA and FQGTGA. The CDR3 sequence: CASSLIGGRSHEQYF. In nucleotides, the CDR3 is TGTGCCAGCAGCTTAATCGGCGGGCGGTCCCACGAGCAGTACTTC.

This clonotype was seen ten or more times. The J gene is TRBJ2-5, the V gene TRBV12-3 or TRBV12-4; 8 positions match TRBD2. V shed 3 bases, J shed 4 bases, and the junction held 1 base outside the gene matches. CDR3 length: 13 amino acids. The chain's CDR3 is CASSFREGETQYF. The CDR3 DNA reads as TGTGCCAGCAGTTTTCGGGAGGGAGAGACCCAGTACTTC.

V gene TRBV5-1 combines with J gene TRBJ2-6; no definite D call. The length of the CDR3 is 16 residues. With 4 bases removed from V and 4 bases from J, the gap between germline ends came to 15 bases. Germline V gives CDR1 SGHRS, CDR2 YFSETQ. CDR3 amino acids: CASSGQDRYGANVLTF. The CDR3 nucleotides are TGCGCCAGCAGCGGTCAAGACCGTTACGGGGCCAACGTCCTGACTTTC.

The rearrangement joins TRBV12-3 or TRBV12-4 to TRBJ1-5; no firm D call. Trimming removed 0 bases at V and 6 bases at J, with 12 bases between. There are 15 residues in the CDR3. The CDR3 spells CASSLASFGSQPQHF. The CDR3 nucleotides are TGTGCCAGCAGTTTAGCAAGTTTCGGAAGTCAGCCCCAGCATTTT.

This clonotype was recorded a few times. V and J are TRBV12-3 or TRBV12-4 and TRBJ2-2; TRBD1 agrees at 9 bases. CDR3 size: 14 residues. V shed 6 bases, J shed 6 bases, and the junction held 5 bases outside the gene matches. The DNA for the CDR3 is TGTGCCAGCAGAAAACAGGGGGCTGCCGGGGAGCTGTTTTTT. It specifies CASRKQGAAGELFF.

The V gene is TRBV6-1, the J gene TRBJ2-7, with no clear D. The ends were cut back, 4 bases at V and 4 bases at J, with 11 bases in the middle. Germline-derived CDR1 and CDR2 are MNHNS and SASEGT. CDR3 size: 13 residues. CDR3 sequence reads: CASSATTTYEQYF. CDR3 sequence (DNA): TGTGCCAGCAGTGCCACGACCACATACGAGCAGTACTTC.

The chain joins TRBV2 to TRBJ1-1; D is ambiguous. V shed 1 base and J shed 7 bases, with 4 bases lying between them. Germline loops: CDR1 SNHLY, CDR2 FYNNEI. The CDR3 has 11 residues. The CDR3 sequence is CASSEVVEAFF. DNA of the CDR3: TGTGCCAGCAGTGAAGTGGTTGAAGCTTTCTTT.

In its sample, this clonotype was seen a few times. The rearrangement uses TRBV6-5 and TRBJ2-7; D is perhaps TRBD1 or TRBD2 (6 bases each). The CDR3 spans 15 residues. Trimming shortened V by 0 bases and J by 0 bases, and 9 bases separated the two germline ends. CDR1 is MNHEY and CDR2 is SVGAGI in the germline V gene. CDR3 region: CASSYSKGGSYEQYF. The CDR3 DNA follows: TGTGCCAGCAGTTACTCGAAGGGGGGCTCCTACGAGCAGTACTTC.